Listed below are T cell receptor beta chains from one sample, sequenced in a study of CD8 T cells in ankylosing spondylitis. TCRdb re-derived calls from the 5' RACE reads in MiXCR, one entry per CDR3 protein. Of about 340,000 distinct CDR3 sequences in the sample, under 8.5% were seen once. Sequencing input: blood, either unsorted or a sorted T cell fraction (not recorded which). The receptors were gathered from a male donor with ankylosing spondylitis. Each CDR3 is given with its conserved first and last residue. D genes are given only for firm matches. The size entry is marked missing in some rows and otherwise reads once, few, many or a size class.

TRBJ2-3 | many | TRBD2 | TRBV20-1 | TGCAGTGCTAGAGTTAGCGGGTCCACAGATACGCAGTATTTT | CSARVSGSTDTQYF
TRBJ2-1 | many | TRBD2 | TRBV29-1 | TGCAGCGTTCAAGGGCTAGCGGGAGGGCCCGATGAGCAGTTCTTC | CSVQGLAGGPDEQFF
TRBJ2-3 | few | . | TRBV7-2 | TGTGCCAGCAGCTATAGGGTTGGAGATACGCAGTATTTT | CASSYRVGDTQYF
TRBJ2-1 | many | . | TRBV6-5 | TGTGCCAGCAGTTACGGGGGGAGGAAGTTCTTC | CASSYGGRKFF
TRBJ1-2 | . | . | TRBV20-1 | TGCAGTGCTAGCGATACTAGCTTCTATGGCTACACCTTC | CSASDTSFYGYTF
TRBJ2-7 | few | . | TRBV20-1 | TGCAGTGCTAGTTTCCCGATAACCACTTCCGAGCAGTACTTC | CSASFPITTSEQYF
TRBJ1-2 | many | . | TRBV6-6 | TGTGCCAGCAGTTATGAGCCCGGGGGCTACACCTTC | CASSYEPGGYTF
TRBJ2-2 | few | TRBD2 | TRBV2 | TGTGCCAGCACTCCGACTAGCGGAAACACCGGGGAGCTGTTTTTT | CASTPTSGNTGELFF
TRBJ2-3 | . | . | TRBV7-9 | TGTGCCAGCAGCTTCGGGCAGGGATACACAGATACGCAGTATTTT | CASSFGQGYTDTQYF
TRBJ2-5 | few | TRBD2 | TRBV7-8 | TGTGCCAGCAGCGCCGGGACTAGCTCTTCGGAGACCCAGTACTTC | CASSAGTSSSETQYF
TRBJ2-1 | many | TRBD2 | TRBV24-1 | TGTGCCACCAGTGATGGACTAGCGGGAGGCCCCCTGGGCTTC | CATSDGLAGGPLGF
TRBJ1-2 | few | TRBD1 | TRBV28 | TGTGCCAGCAGTCTCCGGGACAGGGAATTCTATGGCTACACCTTC | CASSLRDREFYGYTF
TRBJ2-7 | . | . | TRBV12-1 | TGTGCCAGGAGCCCGGCGGGAGGCCCTCTCGGGGCGTACGAGCAGTACTTC | CARSPAGGPLGAYEQYF
TRBJ2-3 | . | . | TRBV30 | TGTGCCTGGATGCGGGGTGGAGATACGCAGTATTTT | CAWMRGGDTQYF
TRBJ2-3 | few | . | TRBV20-1 | TGCAGTGCTAGAAACTTCGAGGGAGGCACAGATACGCAGTATTTT | CSARNFEGGTDTQYF
TRBJ1-2 | many | . | TRBV3-1 | TGTGCCAGCAGCCAGTTCGGGGGGGGCCCTGGCTACACCTTC | CASSQFGGGPGYTF
TRBJ2-2 | . | TRBD1 | TRBV20-1 | TGCAGTGCTAGAATTATACCTACAGGGGTCGGGGCCGGGGAGCTGTTTTTT | CSARIIPTGVGAGELFF
TRBJ2-1 | few | TRBD2 | TRBV7-3 | TGTGCCAGCAGCTTAAACGCGCTAGCGGCCTACAATGAGCAGTTCTTC | CASSLNALAAYNEQFF
TRBJ2-7 | few | . | TRBV29-1 | TGCAGCGTTGGGGGGGACTTAGGCGAGCAGTACTTC | CSVGGDLGEQYF
TRBJ1-1 | . | TRBD1 | TRBV12-3/TRBV12-4 | TGTGCCACGCGACAGGGCCGCACTGAAGCTTTCTTT | CATRQGRTEAFF
TRBJ2-6 | few | . | TRBV11-2 | TGTGCCAGCAGCCCGCAAGTCTTCCGCTACTCTGGGGCCAACGTCCTGACTTTC | CASSPQVFRYSGANVLTF
TRBJ1-2 | many | . | TRBV5-1 | TGCGCCAGCAGCTTGCGCCAAGGCACCTATGGCTACACCTTC | CASSLRQGTYGYTF